Each of the 2 T cell receptor beta chains below was sequenced from the same sample in a study of blood T cell repertoires in COVID-19. The repertoire was sequenced with immunoSEQ multiplex PCR; TCRdb's copy has only in-frame clones and lacks some. The table shows 200,000 to 250,000 clones, with about 90% occurring only once. Sequenced material: PBMCs or T cells enriched from blood (not recorded which). The receptor source for this set is a woman aged 18-29 years who had recovered from COVID-19.

The chain employs TRBV14 and TRBJ1-4; D might be TRBD1 (6 bases). CDR3 length: 15 amino acids. Between the trimmed V and J ends, which lost 1 base and 5 bases, there was a span of 11 bases. In germline, CDR1 is SGHDN, CDR2 FVKESK. CDR3 DNA: TGTGCCAGCAGCCAAGTGGACAGCCTAAATGAAAAACTGTTTTTT. Translation: CASSQVDSLNEKLFF.

CDR3 nucleotide sequence: TGTGCCAGCAGTTTATCGAGGGAGGGTAGCAATCAGCCCCAGCATTTT. Translated: CASSLSREGSNQPQHF. The J gene is TRBJ1-5, the V gene TRBV27; D gene uncertain. Looked up from germline, CDR1 is MNHEY and CDR2 is SMNVEV (reference sequence). This CDR3 spans 16 amino acids. V lost 0 bases and J lost 0, with 9 bases in between.